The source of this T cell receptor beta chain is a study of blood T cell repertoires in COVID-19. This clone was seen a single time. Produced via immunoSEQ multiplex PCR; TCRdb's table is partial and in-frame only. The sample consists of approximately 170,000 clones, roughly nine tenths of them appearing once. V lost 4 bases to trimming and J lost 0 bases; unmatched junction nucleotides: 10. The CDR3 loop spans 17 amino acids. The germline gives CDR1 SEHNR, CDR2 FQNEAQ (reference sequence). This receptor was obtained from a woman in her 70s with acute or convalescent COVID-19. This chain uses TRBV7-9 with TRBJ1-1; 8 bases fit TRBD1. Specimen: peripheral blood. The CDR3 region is CASSSRRGTGMNTEAFF. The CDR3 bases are TGTGCCAGCAGCTCGAGGAGGGGGACAGGCATGAACACTGAAGCTTTCTTT.